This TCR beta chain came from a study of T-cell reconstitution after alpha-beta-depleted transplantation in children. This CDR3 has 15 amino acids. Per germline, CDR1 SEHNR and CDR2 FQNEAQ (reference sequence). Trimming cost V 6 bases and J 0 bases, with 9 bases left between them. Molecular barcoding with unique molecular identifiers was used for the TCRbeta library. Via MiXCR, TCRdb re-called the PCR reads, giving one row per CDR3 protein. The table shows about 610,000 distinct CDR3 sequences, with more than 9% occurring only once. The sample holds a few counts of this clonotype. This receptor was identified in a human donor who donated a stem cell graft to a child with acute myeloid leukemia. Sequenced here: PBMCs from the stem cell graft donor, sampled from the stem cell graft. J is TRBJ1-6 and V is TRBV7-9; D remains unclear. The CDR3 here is CASSPMSSYNSPLHF. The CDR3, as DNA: TGTGCCAGCAGTCCGATGAGCTCCTATAATTCACCCCTCCACTTT.